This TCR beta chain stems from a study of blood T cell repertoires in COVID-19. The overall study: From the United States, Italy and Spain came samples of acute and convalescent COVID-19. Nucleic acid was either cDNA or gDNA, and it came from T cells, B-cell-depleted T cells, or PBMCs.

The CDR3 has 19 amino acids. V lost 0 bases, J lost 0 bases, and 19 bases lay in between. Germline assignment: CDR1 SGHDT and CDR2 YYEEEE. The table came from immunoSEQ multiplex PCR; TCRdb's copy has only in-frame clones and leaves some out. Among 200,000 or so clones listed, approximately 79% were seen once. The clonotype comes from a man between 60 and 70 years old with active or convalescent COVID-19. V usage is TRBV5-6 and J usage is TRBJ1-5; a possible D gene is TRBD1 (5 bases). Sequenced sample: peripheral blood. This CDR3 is CASSLGGTRDLYSNQPQHF. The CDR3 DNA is TGTGCCAGCAGCTTGGGGGGGACTAGGGACTTATATAGCAATCAGCCCCAGCATTTT.